This T cell receptor (beta chain) was identified during a study of CD8+CD57+ T cells in acquired aplastic anemia. Study summary: DNA from sorted CD4+ and CD8+ cells averaged around 3.5 ug. The study obtained 9 million to 11 million reads on average for CD4+ cells from healthy donors. Overall study results and limits: Patients shared twenty-nine CD8+ CDR3 sequences with controls. Statistical testing detected no significant gap in CD8+ Simpson's diversity between patients and controls.

This clonotype was seen only once. Its antigen is currently unknown. Genomic DNA, serving as template, underwent TCR beta VDJ and CDR3 profiling. TCRdb independently ran MiXCR on the reads; one entry per CDR3 protein. The sample lists over 150,000 distinct CDR3 sequences, approximately 49% occurring once. Sequences were obtained from sorted CD4+, CD8+, or CD8+CD57+ T cells (not recorded which) from PBMCs. The source of this sequence is a human donor in good health, serving as a control.

The CDR3 sequence: CASSALTATEAFF. CDR3 nucleotide sequence: TGTGCCAGCAGCGCTTTGACGGCGACTGAAGCTTTCTTT. The V call is TRBV5-5, the J call TRBJ1-1; D call uncertain. Germline CDR1 reads SGHKS; CDR2 reads YYEKEE (reference sequence). With 4 bases removed from V and 5 bases from J, the gap between germline ends came to 12 bases. This CDR3 has 13 amino acids.